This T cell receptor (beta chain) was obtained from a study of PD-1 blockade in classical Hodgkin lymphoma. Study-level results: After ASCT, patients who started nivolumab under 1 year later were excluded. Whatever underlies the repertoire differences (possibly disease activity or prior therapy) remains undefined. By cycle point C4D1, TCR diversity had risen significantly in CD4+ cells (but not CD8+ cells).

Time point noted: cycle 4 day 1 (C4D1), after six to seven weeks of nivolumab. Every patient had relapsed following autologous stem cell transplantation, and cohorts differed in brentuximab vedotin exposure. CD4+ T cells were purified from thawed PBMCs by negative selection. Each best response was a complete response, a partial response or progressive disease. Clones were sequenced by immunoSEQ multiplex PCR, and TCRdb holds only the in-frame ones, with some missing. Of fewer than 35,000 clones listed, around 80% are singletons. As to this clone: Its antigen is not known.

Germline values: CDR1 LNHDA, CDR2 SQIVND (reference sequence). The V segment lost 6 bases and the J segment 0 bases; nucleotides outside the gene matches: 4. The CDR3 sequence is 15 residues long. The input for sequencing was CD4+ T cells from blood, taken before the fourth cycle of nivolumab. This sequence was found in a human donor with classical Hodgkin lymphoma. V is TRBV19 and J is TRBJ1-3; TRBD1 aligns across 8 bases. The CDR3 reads CASSLDRDSGNTIYF. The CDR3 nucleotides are TGTGCCAGTAGCCTGGACAGGGACTCTGGAAACACCATATATTTT.